The sample holds a few counts of the clone carrying this T cell receptor beta chain. Its antigen is still unknown. Trimming stripped 6 bases from V and 0 bases from J, with 14 bases between. The CDR3 sequence is 15 residues long. The sample belongs to a study of T-cell memory formation after mild COVID-19. Findings and limits, study-wide: Largely, contracting CD4+ clones fell within CM and EM, and contracting CD8+ clones within EMRA. What remained unconfirmed was the SARS-CoV-2 specificity of second-wave clones peaking on day 37.

TCRdb recomputed calls from the 5' RACE reads with MiXCR, one row per CDR3 protein. The table lists roughly 350,000 distinct CDR3 sequences, roughly an eighth of them singletons. This clonotype originated in a man aged 18 to 35 who had mild COVID-19 (a few samples of this study predate the infection). Cell type and time point are not known. V and J are TRBV12-3 or TRBV12-4 and TRBJ1-1; perhaps TRBD1 as D (5 bases). Sequenced sample: PBMCs or a T cell subset sorted from them (not recorded which). CDR3: CASRGTRRVNTEAFF. The CDR3 region has the DNA TGTGCCAGCAGAGGGACCCGCAGGGTGAACACTGAAGCTTTCTTT.